These 28 T cell receptor beta chains were all obtained from the same sample, sequenced in a study of CD8+ T cells in alopecia areata. The treatment here: oral pan-JAK inhibitor, 5-10 mg twice daily. Extracted RNA was reverse transcribed, and the resulting cDNA served as sequencing template. Sequenced by immunoSEQ multiplex PCR; TCRdb stores in-frame clones only, minus some. The sample yields around 180,000 clones, more than 55% seen once. Source: CD4+ T cells sorted from blood, taken at approximately week 50, from a patient treated with tofacitinib. Source of these receptors: a human donor with alopecia areata.

The chain has TRBV7-2 and TRBJ1-1, with TRBD1 matching 10 bases. There are 16 residues in the CDR3. The V and J ends lost 4 bases and 5 bases, in that order; junction bases with no gene match: 10. From germline, CDR1 is SGHTA and CDR2 FQGNSA. Written as DNA, the CDR3 is TGTGCCAGCAGCTCTACCGGGACAGGGGTGGTTACTGAAGCTTTCTTT. This sequence encodes CASSSTGTGVVTEAFF.

The chain carries TRBV4-3 and TRBJ2-3; the D call may be TRBD1 or TRBD2 (6 bases each). The germline V and J ends were trimmed by 0 bases and 1 base, with 11 bases remaining between them. The CDR3 covers 16 residues. Germline CDR1 is LGHNA and CDR2 is YSLEER. CDR3 DNA: TGCGCCAGCAGCCAAGACGGGGGCCCGGGCACAGATACGCAGTATTTT. Protein sequence: CASSQDGGPGTDTQYF.

This sequence joins TRBV7-9 and TRBJ1-6; D is possibly TRBD1 (5 bases). The CDR3 has 12 amino acids. V was pared by 3 bases and J by 9 bases, with 6 bases between. CDR1 and CDR2 (germline): SEHNR, FQNEAQ (reference sequence). CDR3 in amino acids: CASSFQGSPLHF. Written as DNA, the CDR3 is TGTGCCAGCAGCTTTCAGGGTTCACCCCTCCACTTT.

The gene calls are TRBV5-1 and TRBJ2-2; D is tentatively TRBD1 or TRBD2 (5 bases each). V lost 4 bases and J lost 1, with 14 bases in between. The CDR3 is 16 residues long. Germline lookup yields CDR1 SGHRS and CDR2 YFSETQ. For the CDR3, the DNA is TGCGCCAGCAGCGTCCGGGACGCCAAGAACACCGGGGAGCTGTTTTTT. Translated: CASSVRDAKNTGELFF.

The sample holds a few counts of this clone. This chain links TRBV7-8 with TRBJ2-1; D is possibly TRBD2 (6 bases). The CDR3 is 12 residues long. V was trimmed by 3 bases and J by 9 bases, leaving 9 bases between them. Germline CDR1 SGHVS, CDR2 FQNEAQ. The DNA of the CDR3 is TGTGCCAGCAGCTTGGGACTTGGTGAGCAGTTCTTC. Encoded protein: CASSLGLGEQFF.

Only a few counts were recorded for this clone. The V gene is TRBV7-2, the J gene TRBJ1-6; TRBD1 matches 9 bases. The CDR3 contains 14 residues. Germline V gives CDR1 SGHTA, CDR2 FQGNSA. Trimming removed 5 bases from V and 10 bases from J; junction bases left unmatched: 6. CDR3 in amino acids: CASSQGQGGSPLHF. The CDR3 nucleotides read TGTGCCAGCAGCCAGGGACAGGGTGGCTCACCCCTCCACTTT.

This rearrangement joins TRBV29-1 to TRBJ2-6, with D maybe TRBD2 (6 bases). The CDR3 covers 15 residues. Looked up from germline, CDR1 is SQVTM and CDR2 is ANQGSEA. The ends were cut back, 6 bases at V and 4 bases at J, with 16 bases in the middle. CDR3 amino acids: CSVQIGGTGANVLTF. The CDR3, as DNA: TGCAGCGTACAAATCGGGGGTACAGGGGCCAACGTCCTGACTTTC.

This clone was observed a few times. The genes are TRBV2 and TRBJ1-2; no reliable D call. Trimming cost V 6 bases and J 8 bases, with 16 bases left between them. The length of the CDR3 is 13 residues. Germline CDR1 is SNHLY and CDR2 is FYNNEI. CDR3 DNA sequence: TGTGCCAGCAGCGGACGGTCCCAAGGGGGCTACACCTTC. Translated, it gives CASSGRSQGGYTF.

The chain uses TRBV5-1 and TRBJ2-1; D gene ambiguous. The CDR3 runs to 14 residues. The germline CDR1 and CDR2 sequences are SGHRS and YFSETQ. The V end lost 0 bases, the J end lost 6 bases, and 10 bases lay between the germline ends. The chain's CDR3 is CASSLGRTANEQFF. CDR3 DNA: TGCGCCAGCAGCTTGGGGCGGACGGCCAATGAGCAGTTCTTC.

This rearrangement joins TRBV30 to TRBJ1-5; D is undetermined. CDR1 and CDR2 (germline): GTSNPN, SVGIG (reference sequence). CDR3 length: 14 amino acids. Trimming cost V 0 bases and J 1 base, with 7 bases left between them. The CDR3 sequence: CAWSVRPSNQPQHF. The CDR3, as DNA: TGTGCCTGGAGTGTACGTCCAAGCAATCAGCCCCAGCATTTT.

The chain is built from TRBV10-3 and TRBJ2-5; the match to TRBD2 covers 7 bases. CDR1 is ENHRY and CDR2 is SYGVKD in the germline V gene. J was trimmed by 5 bases and V by 6 bases; bases with no gene match: 12. The CDR3 covers 15 residues. The CDR3 spells CAIRATGLPPETQYF. CDR3 nucleotides: TGTGCCATCAGAGCGACGGGACTACCCCCGGAGACCCAGTACTTC.

This clone was seen more than once but under ten times. This chain uses TRBV29-1 with TRBJ2-5; 9 nucleotides agree with TRBD2. The CDR3 runs to 13 residues. The V and J ends lost 4 bases and 5 bases, in that order; junction bases with no gene match: 5. The germline gives CDR1 SQVTM, CDR2 ANQGSEA. The CDR3 loop is CSVGASGEETQYF. Written as DNA, the CDR3 is TGCAGCGTTGGGGCTAGCGGGGAGGAGACCCAGTACTTC. Full variable domain (remainder filled in from reference TRBV29-1 and TRBJ2-5): SAVISQKPSRDICQRGTSLTIQCQVDSQVTMMFWYRQQPGQSLTLIATANQGSEATYESGFVIDKFPISRPNLTFSTLTVSNMSPEDSSIYLCSVGASGEETQYFGPGTRLLVL.

The chain has TRBV29-1 and TRBJ2-7; D is possibly TRBD1 (5 bases). The CDR3 contains 13 residues. Trimming stripped 4 bases from V and 0 bases from J, with 10 bases between. Per the germline V gene, CDR1 is SQVTM and CDR2 is ANQGSEA. This CDR3 is CSVGQSPSYEQYF. In DNA, the CDR3 is TGCAGCGTTGGACAGTCCCCCTCCTACGAGCAGTACTTC.

In its sample, this clone was seen a few times. The rearrangement uses TRBV5-1 and TRBJ2-3; D may be TRBD2 (6 bases). The CDR3 loop spans 16 amino acids. V was cut by 3 bases and J by 0 bases, with 14 bases left in between. Germline lookup yields CDR1 SGHRS and CDR2 YFSETQ. CDR3 nucleotide sequence: TGCGCCAGCAGCTCGCCGGGACTCTCTAGCACAGATACGCAGTATTTT. Protein sequence: CASSSPGLSSTDTQYF. The complete variable domain, with remaining parts taken from reference TRBV5-1 and TRBJ2-3, reads KAGVTQTPRYLIKTRGQQVTLSCSPISGHRSVSWYQQTPGQGLQFLFEYFSETQRNKGNFPGRFSGRQFSNSRSEMNVSTLELGDSALYLCASSSPGLSSTDTQYFGPGTRLTVL.

CDR3 nucleotides: TGTGCCAGCAGCTCTGGGACAGGAAATCAGCCCCAGCATTTT. The encoded protein is CASSSGTGNQPQHF. The chain employs TRBV7-2 and TRBJ1-5; 8 nucleotides match TRBD1. With 4 bases clipped from V and 4 bases from J, the junction kept 3 bases outside the gene matches. Germline loops: CDR1 SGHTA, CDR2 FQGNSA. The CDR3 runs 14 residues.

This clone was found a few times. The CDR3 DNA is TGCGCCAGCAGCCAAGATAGGGGTGAAGCTTTCTTT. Encoded protein: CASSQDRGEAFF. The chain employs TRBV4-3 and TRBJ1-1, with D perhaps matching TRBD1 (5 bases). Germline V gene data show CDR1 as LGHNA and CDR2 as YSLEER. This CDR3 spans 12 amino acids. V was pared by 0 bases and J by 7 bases, with 6 bases between.

This clone was seen ten or more times. The rearrangement links TRBV6-4 to TRBJ2-3; unclear D gene. This CDR3 contains 17 residues. V was pared by 3 bases and J by 5 bases, with 21 bases between. Germline V CDR1 and CDR2: MRHNA, SNTAGT. CDR3 nucleotides: TGTGCCAGCAGTGAAGCCCCGACCACCTTCGTGGGAGATACGCAGTATTTT. It codes for CASSEAPTTFVGDTQYF.

This chain uses TRBV15 with TRBJ1-1; tentatively, D is TRBD1 (6 bases). From germline, CDR1 is LNHNV and CDR2 YYDKDF (reference sequence). The V end was cut by 7 bases, the J end by 0 bases, with 12 bases between. CDR3 size: 14 residues. This CDR3 reads CATKRDNLNTEAFF. The CDR3 region has the DNA TGTGCCACCAAAAGGGACAACCTGAACACTGAAGCTTTCTTT. The full variable domain, with the rest looked up from reference TRBV15 and TRBJ1-1, is DAMVIQNPRYQVTQFGKPVTLSCSQTLNHNVMYWYQQKSSQAPKLLFHYYDKDFNNEADTPDNFQSRRPNTSFCFLDIRSPGLGDTAMYLCATKRDNLNTEAFFGQGTRLTVV.

This clone was recorded a few times. The chain joins TRBV10-3 to TRBJ1-1, with a possible D match to TRBD1 (5 bases). V was trimmed by 6 bases and J by 1 base, leaving 15 bases between them. Germline V CDR1 and CDR2: ENHRY, SYGVKD. The CDR3 is made up of 15 amino acids. The CDR3 sequence: CAISASTEPNTEAFF. The CDR3 nucleotides read TGTGCCATCAGCGCCTCGACAGAGCCGAACACTGAAGCTTTCTTT.

The chain recombines TRBV2 with TRBJ1-2; TRBD1 is a possible D gene (5 bases). Trimming pared 3 bases from V and 8 bases from J, leaving 10 bases between. There are 12 residues in the CDR3. Germline assignment: CDR1 SNHLY and CDR2 FYNNEI. The CDR3: CASSDIGVGYTF. In DNA, the CDR3 is TGTGCCAGCAGTGATATAGGGGTGGGCTACACCTTC.

The V call is TRBV4-1, the J call TRBJ2-3; either TRBD1 or TRBD2 may fit D (6 bases each). Germline V gene data show CDR1 as MGHRA and CDR2 as YSYEKL. This CDR3 comprises 15 residues. V lost 4 bases to trimming and J lost 3 bases, with 14 bases between them. The CDR3 protein is CASSPSPGATDTQYF. CDR3 in DNA: TGCGCCAGCAGCCCATCACCGGGGGCTACAGATACGCAGTATTTT.

The table lists this clone with a count of one. The chain combines TRBV20-1 with TRBJ1-4, with a possible D match to TRBD1 (5 bases). CDR3 size: 11 residues. Germline loops: CDR1 DFQATT, CDR2 SNEGSKA (reference sequence). Trimming pared 5 bases from V and 8 bases from J, leaving 9 bases between. The CDR3 DNA reads as TGCAGTGCTGGTGACAGAGAAAAACTGTTTTTT. This codes for CSAGDREKLFF.

The rearrangement uses TRBV27 and TRBJ1-2; D uncertain. The CDR3 covers 16 residues. V was shortened by 8 bases and J by 3 bases, with 22 bases between the two germline ends. The germline V gene encodes CDR1 MNHEY and CDR2 SMNVEV (reference sequence). The CDR3 sequence: CASPAHVRDGHYGYTF. CDR3 nucleotides: TGTGCCAGCCCAGCTCACGTTCGAGACGGACACTATGGCTACACCTTC.

This clone was observed a handful of times. This sample includes further DNA sequences coding for the same CDR3. V and J are TRBV29-1 and TRBJ2-3, with unresolved D. The germline gives CDR1 SQVTM, CDR2 ANQGSEA. Trimming removed 5 bases at V and 3 bases at J, with 6 bases between. The CDR3 totals 11 residues. Here the CDR3 reads CSVSPTDTQYF. DNA of the CDR3: TGCAGCGTTAGTCCGACAGATACGCAGTATTTT.

This rearrangement joins TRBV4-3 to TRBJ1-2, with D tentatively TRBD1 (6 bases). Trimming pared 0 bases from V and 7 bases from J, leaving 18 bases between. Germline CDR1 reads LGHNA; CDR2 reads YSLEER. The CDR3 spans 16 residues. The CDR3 coding sequence is TGCGCCAGCAGCCAAGATTATTCCAGGACAGCCGGTGGCTACACCTTC. Its protein is CASSQDYSRTAGGYTF.

This chain connects TRBV6-5 to TRBJ2-5, with 12 bases lining up with TRBD1. From germline, CDR1 is MNHEY and CDR2 SVGAGI. V lost 6 bases to trimming and J lost 5 bases; unmatched junction nucleotides: 7. This CDR3 has 15 residues. This CDR3 is CASRRGQGAFETQYF. The CDR3 DNA sequence: TGTGCCAGCAGACGGGGACAGGGGGCATTCGAGACCCAGTACTTC.

Of note for this clone: Within the sample, other DNA sequences also encode this same CDR3. The chain's CDR3 is CASSLDTDTQYF. The DNA for the CDR3 is TGTGCCAGCAGCTTAGACACAGATACGCAGTATTTT. The chain combines TRBV7-2 with TRBJ2-3; D remains ambiguous. Germline V gene lookup returns CDR1 SGHTA and CDR2 FQGNSA. CDR3 size: 12 residues. V was clipped by 1 base and J by 2 bases, with 1 base between them.

This clone was detected only a few times. The rearrangement links TRBV7-3 to TRBJ2-1; D is possibly TRBD2 (6 bases). Per germline, CDR1 SGHTA and CDR2 FQGTGA. V lost 2 bases and J lost 7, with 12 bases in between. This CDR3 contains 14 residues. DNA for the CDR3: TGTGCCAGCAGCTTAGGGACTGGTCGGAATGAGCAGTTCTTC. Protein sequence: CASSLGTGRNEQFF.